One sample yielded the 2 T cell receptor beta chains listed below, sequenced in a study of regulatory T cells in long-lasting Graves disease. TCR beta libraries were built with iRepertoire HTBI primers and Arm-PCR of CDR3 regions. Using its own MiXCR run on the multiplex PCR reads, TCRdb lists one record per CDR3 protein. The profile shows roughly 470,000 distinct CDR3 sequences, about a fifth of them singletons. Time point meaning: persistent/refractory GD, antithyroid drugs over 5 years with positive TRAb. Researchers made the TCR library from RNA that was extracted from PBMCs. The specimen was peripheral blood mononuclear cells (PBMCs), collected when the disease was refractory, from a patient treated with antithyroid drugs. The receptors were sampled from a female donor with Graves disease.

This clonotype was recorded many times. The chain employs TRBV2 and TRBJ1-5; the D gene is possibly TRBD1 (5 bases). The CDR3 has 15 residues. Germline CDR1 and CDR2: SNHLY and FYNNEI. Deletions cut 5 bases from V and 7 bases from J, with 18 bases between. The CDR3 region has the DNA TGTGCCAGCAGTCTACAAACAGGAGGTGGGCAGCCCCAGCATTTT. Its translation is CASSLQTGGGQPQHF.

This clonotype has at least ten counts. V usage is TRBV29-1 and J usage is TRBJ1-2; 9 nucleotides line up with TRBD1. Trimming took 6 bases from V and 8 from J; bases not matched to a gene: 10. The CDR3 covers 13 residues. Germline-derived CDR1 and CDR2 are SQVTM and ANQGSEA. The CDR3 region is CSVPSGTGRGYTF. The DNA for the CDR3 is TGCAGCGTCCCATCGGGGACAGGGCGAGGCTACACCTTC.